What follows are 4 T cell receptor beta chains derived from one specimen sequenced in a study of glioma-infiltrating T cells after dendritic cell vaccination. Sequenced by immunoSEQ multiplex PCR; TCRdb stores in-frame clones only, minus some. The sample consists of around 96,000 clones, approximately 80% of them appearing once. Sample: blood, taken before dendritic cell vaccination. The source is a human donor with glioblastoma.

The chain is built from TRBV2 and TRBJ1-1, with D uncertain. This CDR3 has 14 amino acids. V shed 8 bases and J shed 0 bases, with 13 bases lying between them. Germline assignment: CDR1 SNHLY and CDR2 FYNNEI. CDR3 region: CASLWRDMNTEAFF. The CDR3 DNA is TGTGCCAGCCTCTGGCGGGATATGAACACTGAAGCTTTCTTT.

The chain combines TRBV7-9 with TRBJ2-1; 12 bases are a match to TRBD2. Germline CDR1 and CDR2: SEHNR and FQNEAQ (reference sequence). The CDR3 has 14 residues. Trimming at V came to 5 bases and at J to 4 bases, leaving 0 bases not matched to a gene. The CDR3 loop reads CASSGLAGYNEQFF. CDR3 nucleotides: TGTGCCAGCAGCGGACTAGCGGGGTACAATGAGCAGTTCTTC.

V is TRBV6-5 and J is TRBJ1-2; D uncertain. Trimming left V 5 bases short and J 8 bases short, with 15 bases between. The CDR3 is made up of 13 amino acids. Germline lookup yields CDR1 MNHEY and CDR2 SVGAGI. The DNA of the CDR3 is TGTGCCAGCAGTGAAGGAGGAGGGCTCGGCTACACCTTC. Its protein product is CASSEGGGLGYTF.

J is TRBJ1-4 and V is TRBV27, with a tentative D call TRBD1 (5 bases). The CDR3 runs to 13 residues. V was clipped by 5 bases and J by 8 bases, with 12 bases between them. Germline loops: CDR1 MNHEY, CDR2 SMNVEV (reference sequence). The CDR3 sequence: CASSTRVGEKLFF. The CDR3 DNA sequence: TGTGCCAGCAGTACCAGGGTGGGCGAAAAACTGTTTTTT.